This TCR beta chain was documented in a study of CD8+ T cells in alopecia areata. CDR1 is KGHSH and CDR2 is LQKENI in the germline V gene. V dropped 3 bases and J dropped 6; count of bases not matched to a gene: 0. This CDR3 is 14 amino acids long. Treatment defined: oral pan-JAK inhibitor, 5-10 mg twice daily. Reverse transcription of extracted RNA yielded cDNA, which provided the sequencing template. The method was immunoSEQ multiplex PCR; TCRdb's version includes in-frame clones alone and lacks a portion of them. The table has about 270,000 clones, about three fifths seen once. The sample in question was CD4+ T cells sorted from blood, obtained at approximately week 51, from a patient treated with tofacitinib. The TCR originated in a human donor with alopecia areata. The chain combines TRBV18 with TRBJ1-5; 12 nucleotides match TRBD1. CDR3 amino acids: CASSPGQGAQPQHF. CDR3 DNA: TGTGCCAGCTCACCGGGACAGGGGGCTCAGCCCCAGCATTTT.